This T cell receptor (beta chain) comes out of a study of blood T cell repertoires in COVID-19. Study in general: From the United States, Italy and Spain came samples of acute and convalescent COVID-19. In each case, the material was cDNA or gDNA derived from T cells, B-cell-depleted T cells, or PBMCs.

Between the trimmed V and J ends, which lost 3 bases and 9 bases, there was a span of 21 bases. Germline V gene data show CDR1 as KGHSH and CDR2 as LQKENI. This CDR3 comprises 16 residues. Authors' methods: Amplification of reference gene primers provided the estimated nucleated cell counts. Method: immunoSEQ multiplex PCR; TCRdb's copy keeps in-frame clones and lacks some. That table furnishes V, J and clone size, whereas the DNA furnished D and trimming. The sample has about 75,000 clones, 88% seen once. The chain couples TRBV18 to TRBJ1-5; D is unresolved. Material: peripheral blood. The clonotype comes from a human donor in a cohort sampled during active COVID-19. The CDR3 loop reads CASSPTTYSKGRPQHF. In nucleotides, the CDR3 is TGTGCCAGCTCACCTACGACATATTCAAAAGGAAGGCCCCAGCATTTT.